The subject of this entry is one T cell receptor (beta chain). Its target is not known. The sample belongs to a study of radiotherapy plus CTLA-4 blockade in lung cancer. The overall study: Disease control was seen in roughly 30% of patients, objective responses in around 17%.

Study results and limitations: Increased serum interferon-beta after radiation also reportedly predicted response strongly.

This table comes from immunoSEQ multiplex PCR, and its TCRdb copy is limited to in-frame clones, with some not included. The table has roughly 75,000 clones, around 79% seen once. People whose metastatic non-small-cell lung cancer was chemo-refractory got focal radiation along with CTLA-4 blockade by ipilimumab. Trimming at V came to 6 bases and at J to 6 bases, leaving 12 bases not matched to a gene. Per the germline V gene, CDR1 is MDHEN and CDR2 is SYDVKM. This CDR3 spans 15 amino acids. The V gene is TRBV28, the J gene TRBJ2-5, with TRBD2 matching 8 bases. The sequencing used peripheral blood, collected from a patient treated with radiotherapy plus ipilimumab. The TCR comes from a human donor with non-small cell lung cancer whose response to radiotherapy plus ipilimumab could not be evaluated. Some clones in this sample may be carry-over from other donors' samples. In nucleotides, the CDR3 is TGTGCCAGCAGCCCACCGCCAAGCGGGGGAAAGACCCAGTACTTC. The encoded protein is CASSPPPSGGKTQYF.